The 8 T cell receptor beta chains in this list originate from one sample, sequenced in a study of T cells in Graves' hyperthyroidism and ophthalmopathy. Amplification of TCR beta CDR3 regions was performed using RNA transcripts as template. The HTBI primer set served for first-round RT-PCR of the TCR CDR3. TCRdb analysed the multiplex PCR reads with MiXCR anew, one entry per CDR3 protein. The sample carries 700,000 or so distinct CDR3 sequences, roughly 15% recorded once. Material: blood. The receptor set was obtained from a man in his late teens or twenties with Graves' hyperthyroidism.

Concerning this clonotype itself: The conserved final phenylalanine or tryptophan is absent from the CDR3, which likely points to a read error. This CDR3 reads CASSDTGSPNTEAFL. The DNA of the CDR3 is TGTGCCAGCAGTGACACAGGGAGTCCGAACACTGAAGCTTTCCTT. V is TRBV6-1 and J is TRBJ1-1, with D possibly being TRBD1 (6 bases). The germline gives CDR1 MNHNS, CDR2 SASEGT. The CDR3 runs to 15 residues. The V end lost 3 bases, the J end lost 1 base, and 12 bases lay between the germline ends.

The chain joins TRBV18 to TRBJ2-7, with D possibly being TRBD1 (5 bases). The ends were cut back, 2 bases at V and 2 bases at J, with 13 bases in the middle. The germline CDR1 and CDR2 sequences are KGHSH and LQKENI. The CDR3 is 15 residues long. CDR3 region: CASSPGHPRAYEQYF. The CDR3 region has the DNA TGTGCCAGCTCACCAGGACACCCAAGGGCCTACGAGCAGTACTTC. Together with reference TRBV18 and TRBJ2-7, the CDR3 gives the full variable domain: NAGVMQNPRHLVRRRGQEARLRCSPMKGHSHVYWYRQLPEEGLKFMVYLQKENIIDESGMPKERFSAEFPKEGPSILRIQQVVRGDSAAYFCASSPGHPRAYEQYFGPGTRLTVT.

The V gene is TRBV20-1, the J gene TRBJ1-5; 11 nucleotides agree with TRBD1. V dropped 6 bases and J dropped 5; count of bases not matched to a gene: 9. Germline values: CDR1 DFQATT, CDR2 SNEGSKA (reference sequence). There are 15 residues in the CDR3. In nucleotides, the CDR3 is TGCAGTGCCTCTACCGGGACAGGGGGAGATCAGCCCCAGCATTTT. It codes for CSASTGTGGDQPQHF.

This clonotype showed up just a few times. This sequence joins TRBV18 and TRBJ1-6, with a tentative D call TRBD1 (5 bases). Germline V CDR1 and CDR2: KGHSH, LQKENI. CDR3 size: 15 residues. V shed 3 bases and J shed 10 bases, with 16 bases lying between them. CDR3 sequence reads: CASSPYEGANSPLHF. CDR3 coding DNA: TGTGCCAGCTCACCTTACGAAGGGGCAAACTCACCCCTCCACTTT.

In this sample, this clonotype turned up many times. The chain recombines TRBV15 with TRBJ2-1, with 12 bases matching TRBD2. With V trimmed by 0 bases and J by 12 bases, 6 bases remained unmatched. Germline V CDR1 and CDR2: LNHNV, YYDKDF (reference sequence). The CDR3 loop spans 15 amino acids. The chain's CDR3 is CATSRDLTSGRGQFF. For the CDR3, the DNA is TGTGCCACCAGCAGAGATTTGACTAGCGGGAGAGGGCAGTTCTTC.

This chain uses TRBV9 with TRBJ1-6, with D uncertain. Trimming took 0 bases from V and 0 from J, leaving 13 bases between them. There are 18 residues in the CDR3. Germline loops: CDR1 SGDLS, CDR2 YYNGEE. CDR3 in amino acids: CASSVAEQQSSYNSPLHF. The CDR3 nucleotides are TGTGCCAGCAGCGTAGCCGAACAACAGAGCTCCTATAATTCACCCCTCCACTTT.

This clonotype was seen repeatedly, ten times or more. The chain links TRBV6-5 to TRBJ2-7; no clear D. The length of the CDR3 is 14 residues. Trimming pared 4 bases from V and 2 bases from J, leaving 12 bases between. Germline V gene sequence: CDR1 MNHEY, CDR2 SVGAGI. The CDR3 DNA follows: TGTGCCAGCAGTTCCCCGACGTGGCCCTACGAGCAGTACTTC. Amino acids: CASSSPTWPYEQYF.

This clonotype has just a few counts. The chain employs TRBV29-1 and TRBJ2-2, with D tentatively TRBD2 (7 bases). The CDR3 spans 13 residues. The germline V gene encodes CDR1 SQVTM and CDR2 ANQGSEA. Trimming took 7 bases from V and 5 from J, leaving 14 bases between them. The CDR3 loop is CSAEGGMTGELFF. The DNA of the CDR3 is TGCAGCGCCGAGGGGGGGATGACCGGGGAGCTGTTTTTT.